This T cell receptor (beta chain) was found in a study of beta chain features in type 1 diabetes. Per germline, CDR1 SGHAT and CDR2 FQDESV (reference sequence). The CDR3 totals 17 residues. V was shortened by 5 bases and J by 4 bases, with 18 bases between the two germline ends. Reverse transcription of all isolated RNA meant that expressed TCRB transcripts were sequenced. Assay used: immunoSEQ multiplex PCR; TCRdb lists only in-frame clones, some missing. Of hundreds of thousands of clones listed, 12% to 15% are singletons. CD4+ naive, central memory, regulatory and stem cell-like memory cells were sorted via CD45RO/CCR7/CD25/CD127/CD95/CD27.

Sequenced sample: central memory CD4+ T cells from blood. This clonotype was obtained from a man aged 30 to 39 in good health. The chain links TRBV11-1 to TRBJ2-6; unclear D gene. CDR3 coding DNA: TGTGCCAGCAGCCGAACGGGTCGGGCTACGGGGGCCAACGTCCTGACTTTC. This translates into CASSRTGRATGANVLTF.